These T cell receptor beta chains were read from a single sample in a study of shared clonotypes between healthy human individuals. Sequenced by immunoSEQ multiplex PCR; TCRdb stores in-frame clones only, minus some. The table lists millions of clones, just under 95% of them singletons. Sequenced input: naive CD8+ T cells sorted from blood. Receptors were obtained from a man aged 18-30 years in good health. CDR3s include the opening cysteine and the closing phenylalanine or tryptophan. D genes are given only for firm matches. Size values are once, few and many counts, or a class for expanded clones, and some rows have none.

V: TRBV4-1
D: TRBD1
J: TRBJ2-7
size: -
DNA: TGCGCCAGCAGCCAGACGGGACAGGGGTATTACGAGCAGTACTTC
CDR3: CASSQTGQGYYEQYF

V: TRBV27
D: -
J: TRBJ2-1
size: once
DNA: TGTGCCAGCATTTCGATCAATGAGCAGTTCTTC
CDR3: CASISINEQFF

V: TRBV5-1
D: -
J: TRBJ2-2
size: -
DNA: TGCGCCAGCAGCTCGGCCGGTTCAACCACGGCCCTCACCGGGGAGCTGTTTTTT
CDR3: CASSSAGSTTALTGELFF

V: TRBV18
D: -
J: TRBJ1-1
size: -
DNA: TGTGCCAGCTCACCGTCGGGGGTGAACACTGAAGCTTTCTTT
CDR3: CASSPSGVNTEAFF

V: TRBV29-1
D: -
J: TRBJ2-1
size: -
DNA: TGCAGCGTTGAAGGACATTACTCTATTAATGAGCAGTTCTTC
CDR3: CSVEGHYSINEQFF

V: TRBV5-4
D: -
J: TRBJ1-1
size: -
DNA: TGTGCCAGCAGCTTGGAAGGACAGATGAACACTGAAGCTTTCTTT
CDR3: CASSLEGQMNTEAFF

V: TRBV27
D: -
J: TRBJ2-1
size: -
DNA: TGTGCCAGCAAGGTGGGGGCAGGGGGGTACAATGAGCAGTTCTTC
CDR3: CASKVGAGGYNEQFF

V: TRBV14
D: TRBD2
J: TRBJ2-7
size: -
DNA: TGTGCCAGCAGCCAGGGACTAGCGGGACACGAGCAGTACTTC
CDR3: CASSQGLAGHEQYF

V: TRBV13
D: -
J: TRBJ1-2
size: -
DNA: TGTGCCAGCAGCCTCGGGACTTCCTATGGCTACACCTTC
CDR3: CASSLGTSYGYTF

V: TRBV9
D: TRBD2
J: TRBJ2-3
size: -
DNA: TGTGCCAGCAGCGTAGAGCCTAGCGGGGGGGCAAGGGATACGCAGTATTTT
CDR3: CASSVEPSGGARDTQYF

V: TRBV27
D: -
J: TRBJ2-2
size: -
DNA: TGTGCCAGCACCTTAGGGGCTACACCGAACACCGGGGAGCTGTTTTTT
CDR3: CASTLGATPNTGELFF

V: TRBV6-5
D: -
J: TRBJ2-7
size: -
DNA: TGTGCCAGCAGTTACGCGGCGGGCTCCTACGAGCAGTACTTC
CDR3: CASSYAAGSYEQYF

V: TRBV4-1
D: TRBD2
J: TRBJ2-7
size: -
DNA: TGCGCCAGCAGCCAGGGAGGACTAGGAGATTACGAGCAGTACTTC
CDR3: CASSQGGLGDYEQYF

V: TRBV28
D: -
J: TRBJ2-1
size: -
DNA: TGTGCCAGCAGTTCCAAATACCTGGACTCAGAGCAGTTCTTC
CDR3: CASSSKYLDSEQFF

V: TRBV7-7
D: -
J: TRBJ2-5
size: -
DNA: TGTGCTAGCAGCTTAGGACGCCAAGAGACCCAGTACTTC
CDR3: CASSLGRQETQYF

V: TRBV6-5
D: -
J: TRBJ1-1
size: -
DNA: TGTGCCAGCAGTTACTCGAACGGAGAACAGAACACTGAAGCTTTCTTT
CDR3: CASSYSNGEQNTEAFF

V: TRBV9
D: -
J: TRBJ1-6
size: -
DNA: TGTGCCAGCAGCGGACCCAACAGGGCTCCTAATTCACCCCTCCACTTT
CDR3: CASSGPNRAPNSPLHF

V: TRBV6-6
D: TRBD1
J: TRBJ1-1
size: once
DNA: TGTGCCAGCAGGGGACAGGCCTTCCCGAACACTGAAGCTTTCTTT
CDR3: CASRGQAFPNTEAFF

V: TRBV4-1
D: -
J: TRBJ2-7
size: -
DNA: TGCGCCAGCAGCCAAGATATAGGACAGACCTACGAGCAGTACTTC
CDR3: CASSQDIGQTYEQYF

V: TRBV11-2
D: TRBD1
J: TRBJ2-7
size: once
DNA: TGTGCCAGCAGCCCGGGACAGGCTTATGAGCAGTACTTC
CDR3: CASSPGQAYEQYF

V: TRBV19
D: -
J: TRBJ2-1
size: -
DNA: TGTGCCAGTAGTATTGCCAGCTTCAATGAGCAGTTCTTC
CDR3: CASSIASFNEQFF

V: TRBV28
D: -
J: TRBJ1-5
size: few
DNA: TGTGCCAGCAGTTACCGGGGAGGCAATCAGCCCCAGCATTTT
CDR3: CASSYRGGNQPQHF

V: TRBV30
D: TRBD1
J: TRBJ2-7
size: once
DNA: TGTGCCTGGAGTGTTGGGACAGGGGTGGATGAGCAGTACTTC
CDR3: CAWSVGTGVDEQYF

V: TRBV4-1
D: -
J: TRBJ2-3
size: -
DNA: TGCGCCAGCAGCCATGACCCTGGGGGCTTAGATACGCAGTATTTT
CDR3: CASSHDPGGLDTQYF

V: TRBV5-4
D: TRBD1
J: TRBJ2-3
size: -
DNA: TGTGCCAGCAGCTCATGGGACAGGGAGGGCACAGATACGCAGTATTTT
CDR3: CASSSWDREGTDTQYF

V: TRBV4-3
D: TRBD2
J: TRBJ2-2
size: -
DNA: TGCGCCAGCAGCCAAATCAGCGGGAGGTACACCGGGGAGCTGTTTTTT
CDR3: CASSQISGRYTGELFF

V: TRBV13
D: -
J: TRBJ2-2
size: -
DNA: TGTGCCAGCAGCTGGGGGCGACGGAACACCGGGGAGCTGTTTTTT
CDR3: CASSWGRRNTGELFF

V: TRBV5-1
D: -
J: TRBJ2-2
size: -
DNA: TGCGCCAGCAGCTTCAGGCAGGATTACACCGGGGAGCTGTTTTTT
CDR3: CASSFRQDYTGELFF

V: TRBV7-8
D: -
J: TRBJ2-7
size: -
DNA: TGTGCCAGCAGCTGGCGAGGTCCAGCCTACGAGCAGTACTTC
CDR3: CASSWRGPAYEQYF

V: TRBV5-3
D: TRBD2
J: TRBJ2-1
size: -
DNA: TGTGCCAGATTTCTAACTAGCGGGGGACGCCTTCGCCACAATGAGCAGTTCTTC
CDR3: CARFLTSGGRLRHNEQFF

V: TRBV5-6
D: -
J: TRBJ2-2
size: once
DNA: TGTGCCAGCAGCTTGTATCACGGCGGGAACACCGGGGAGCTGTTTTTT
CDR3: CASSLYHGGNTGELFF

V: TRBV4-1
D: -
J: TRBJ1-5
size: few
DNA: TGCGCCAGCAGCCAAGACCCGGGGCGATATTCTAGCAATCAGCCCCAGCATTTT
CDR3: CASSQDPGRYSSNQPQHF

V: TRBV9
D: TRBD2
J: TRBJ2-5
size: -
DNA: TGTGCCAGCAGCGCAAGCGGGGCCCAAGAGACCCAGTACTTC
CDR3: CASSASGAQETQYF

V: TRBV19
D: -
J: TRBJ1-1
size: -
DNA: TGTGCCAGCCTACAGGGTCCCGAAGCTTTCTTT
CDR3: CASLQGPEAFF

V: TRBV4-3
D: -
J: TRBJ2-7
size: once
DNA: TGCGCCAGCAGCCCAGCGGGCGCGTCCTACGAGCAGTACTTC
CDR3: CASSPAGASYEQYF

V: TRBV27
D: TRBD2
J: TRBJ2-7
size: -
DNA: TGTGCCAGCAGGATGGGACTAGCGGGACGGGAGCAGTACTTC
CDR3: CASRMGLAGREQYF

V: TRBV19
D: TRBD2
J: TRBJ2-7
size: -
DNA: TGTGCCAGTAGTACCTCAGCGGGAGCCTTCTACGAGCAGTACTTC
CDR3: CASSTSAGAFYEQYF

V: TRBV11-2
D: -
J: TRBJ2-7
size: -
DNA: TGTGCCAGCAGCTTAGTGTCAGGGGCCTACGAGCAGTACTTC
CDR3: CASSLVSGAYEQYF

V: TRBV2
D: -
J: TRBJ2-7
size: -
DNA: TGTGCCAGCAGTGAAGAGGGGTTCGAGCAGTACTTC
CDR3: CASSEEGFEQYF

V: TRBV9
D: TRBD1
J: TRBJ2-3
size: -
DNA: TGTGCCAGCAGCGCCGGGACAGACCACACAGATACGCAGTATTTT
CDR3: CASSAGTDHTDTQYF

V: TRBV5-6
D: TRBD2
J: TRBJ2-7
size: -
DNA: TGTGCCAGCAGCCCCGAAAAGGCTAGCGGGAGCCTCTACGAGCAGTACTTC
CDR3: CASSPEKASGSLYEQYF

V: TRBV13
D: -
J: TRBJ1-1
size: -
DNA: TGTGCCAGCAGCGGCCAGGAGAACACTGAAGCTTTCTTT
CDR3: CASSGQENTEAFF

V: TRBV28
D: TRBD2
J: TRBJ2-3
size: -
DNA: TGTGCCAGCAGTTTCCATAGCGGGAGGGCCGGAATTAGCACAGATACGCAGTATTTT
CDR3: CASSFHSGRAGISTDTQYF

V: TRBV6-1
D: TRBD1
J: TRBJ1-4
size: -
DNA: TGTGCCAGCAGTGAAGCCCTCCTGGACAGGGAGGAAAATGAAAAACTGTTTTTT
CDR3: CASSEALLDREENEKLFF

V: TRBV6-5
D: -
J: TRBJ1-1
size: -
DNA: TGTGCCAGCAGTTACAAGTCGGGGGACTTAAAAGCTTTCTTT
CDR3: CASSYKSGDLKAFF

V: TRBV6-1
D: -
J: TRBJ1-5
size: -
DNA: TGTGCCAGCAGTGAACCGGGCGAGGGACACGGCCAGCCCCAGCATTTT
CDR3: CASSEPGEGHGQPQHF

V: TRBV2
D: -
J: TRBJ1-4
size: -
DNA: TGTGCCAGCAGTGAAGCTTTTTTCAGGGGCGGGAGAAAACTGTTTTTT
CDR3: CASSEAFFRGGRKLFF

V: TRBV27
D: -
J: TRBJ1-1
size: -
DNA: TGTGCCAGCAGTTTGATCGGGGTTAAGACCCACACTGAAGCTTTCTTT
CDR3: CASSLIGVKTHTEAFF

V: TRBV2
D: -
J: TRBJ2-7
size: -
DNA: TGTGCCGTCCGGGGTTTCGCCTACGAGCAGTACTTC
CDR3: CAVRGFAYEQYF

V: TRBV11-3
D: -
J: TRBJ2-3
size: -
DNA: TGTGCCAGCAGTCAGGGCACGGCAGATACGCAGTATTTT
CDR3: CASSQGTADTQYF

V: TRBV27
D: -
J: TRBJ1-2
size: -
DNA: TGTGCCAGCAGTTTAGTCGCGGCCTCGATAAACTATGGCTACACCTTC
CDR3: CASSLVAASINYGYTF

V: TRBV5-4
D: -
J: TRBJ2-3
size: -
DNA: TGTGCCAGCAGCTTTGCAGGGGGGAGGGGAGATACGCAGTATTTT
CDR3: CASSFAGGRGDTQYF

V: TRBV28
D: TRBD1
J: TRBJ1-4
size: -
DNA: TGTGCCAGCAGTAACCAGGGGGCGGGTGAAAAACTGTTTTTT
CDR3: CASSNQGAGEKLFF

V: TRBV27
D: -
J: TRBJ2-7
size: -
DNA: TGTGCCAGCAGTTTACTTGGTGTAAGGGGCGCCTACGAGCAGTACTTC
CDR3: CASSLLGVRGAYEQYF

V: TRBV7-9
D: -
J: TRBJ1-2
size: -
DNA: TGTGCCAGCAGCATTGCAGGGTTTGGGCCCCATGGCTACACCTTC
CDR3: CASSIAGFGPHGYTF

V: TRBV6-6
D: -
J: TRBJ2-7
size: -
DNA: TGTGCCAGCAGTTCGGGAGATCTCTACGAGCAGTACTTC
CDR3: CASSSGDLYEQYF